One T cell receptor beta chain is described in this entry. The data were obtained in a study of shared clonotypes between healthy human individuals. Germline loops: CDR1 SGHRS, CDR2 YFSETQ. This CDR3 has 15 amino acids. With 3 bases removed from V and 2 bases from J, the gap between germline ends came to 9 bases. In the CD4+ fraction, cells were divided into CD45RA+ naive and CD45RA-negative memory subsets. The method was immunoSEQ multiplex PCR; TCRdb's version includes in-frame clones alone and lacks a portion of them. The repertoire holds hundreds of thousands of clones, around three quarters seen once, with 1.5% to 2% in the top ten.

The chain recombines TRBV5-1 with TRBJ2-6, with D maybe TRBD1 (6 bases). Input material: memory CD4+ T cells sorted from blood. Subset specified: CD45RA-negative fraction. This clonotype was obtained from a woman in her twenties or thirties in good health. The CDR3 DNA reads TGCGCCAGCAGCTCACAGGGTGCTGGGGCCAACGTCCTGACTTTC. It is translated as CASSSQGAGANVLTF.